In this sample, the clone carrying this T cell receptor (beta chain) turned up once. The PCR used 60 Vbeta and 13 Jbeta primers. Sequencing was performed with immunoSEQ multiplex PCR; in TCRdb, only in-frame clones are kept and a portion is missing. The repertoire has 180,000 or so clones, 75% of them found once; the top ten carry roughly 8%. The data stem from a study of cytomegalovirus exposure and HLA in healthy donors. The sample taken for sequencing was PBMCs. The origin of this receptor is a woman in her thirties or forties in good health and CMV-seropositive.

The DNA for the CDR3 is TGTGCCAGCAGCTACAGGACAGGGATGGCTTTCTTT. It translates to CASSYRTGMAFF. The V and J genes are TRBV5-8 and TRBJ1-1; 8 bases align to TRBD1. The CDR3 covers 12 residues. Trimming cost V 3 bases and J 11 bases; bases outside gene matches: 6. The germline CDR1 and CDR2 sequences are SGHTS and YDEGEE.